This TCR beta chain was sequenced for a study of response to subunit inactivated influenza vaccine. The V gene lost 6 bases and the J gene lost 6 bases, with 18 bases spanning the gap. From germline, CDR1 is SGHVS and CDR2 FNYEAQ. This CDR3 contains 15 residues. TCRdb passed the RT-PCR reads through MiXCR, listing each CDR3 protein once. The table lists 800,000 to 1,000,000 distinct CDR3 sequences, 20% to 25% of them singletons. Study conclusions and caveats: Authors suggested that a seasonal influenza vaccination recruits few new T cells each time.

This clonotype was counted many times. Its target is unknown. This receptor was identified in a man aged 50 or older who received an inactivated influenza vaccine. The material sequenced was PBMCs from blood, taken roughly 5 days after vaccination. The chain has TRBV7-6 and TRBJ1-5; possibly TRBD1 for D (6 bases). The CDR3 coding sequence is TGTGCCAGCAGAATGGGCTACAGGGAAGGTCAGCCCCAGCATTTT. It translates to CASRMGYREGQPQHF.